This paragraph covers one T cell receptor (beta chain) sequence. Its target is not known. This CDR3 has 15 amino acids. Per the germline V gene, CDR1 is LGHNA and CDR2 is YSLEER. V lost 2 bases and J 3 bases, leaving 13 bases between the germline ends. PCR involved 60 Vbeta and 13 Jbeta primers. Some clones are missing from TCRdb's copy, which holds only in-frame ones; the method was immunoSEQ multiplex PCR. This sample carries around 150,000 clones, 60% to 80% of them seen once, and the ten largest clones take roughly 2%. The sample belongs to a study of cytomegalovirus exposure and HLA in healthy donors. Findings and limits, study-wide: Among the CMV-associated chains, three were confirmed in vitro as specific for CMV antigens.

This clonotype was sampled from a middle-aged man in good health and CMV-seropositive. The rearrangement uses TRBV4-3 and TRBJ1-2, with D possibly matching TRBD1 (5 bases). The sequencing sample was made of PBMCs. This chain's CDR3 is CASSQSSAGHYGYTF. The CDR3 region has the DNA TGCGCCAGCAGCCAAAGCTCTGCGGGACACTATGGCTACACCTTC.